The T cell receptor (beta chain) under discussion was sequenced for a study of shared clonotypes between healthy human individuals. Overall study: Used for every donor were three CD4 naive, three CD4 memory, two CD8 naive and one CD8 memory plate.

The material for each subset, its genomic DNA, was split evenly across several immunoSEQ plates. It was 150 to 250 ng DNA, 28,000 or so T cell genomes, that sorted-subset replicate PCRs used. Data came from immunoSEQ multiplex PCR; TCRdb stores just in-frame clones and leaves some out. The table lists around 2,000,000 clones, 85% to 95% of them singletons, with about 0.13% in the top ten. All of the donors resided in Nashville, Tennessee, and each was a Caucasian adult. The CDR3 totals 18 residues. Per germline, CDR1 MDHEN and CDR2 SYDVKM. V was cut by 0 bases and J by 0 bases, with 15 bases left in between.

The rearrangement joins TRBV28 to TRBJ1-3; a weak D match, TRBD1 (6 bases). Source material: naive CD4+ T cells sorted from blood. Subset in this sample: CD45RA+ positively selected. This sequence was found in a man in his late teens or twenties in good health. The CDR3 DNA follows: TGTGCCAGCAGTTTATGGGCCGGGGGCACCCACTCTGGAAACACCATATATTTT. Translating it yields CASSLWAGGTHSGNTIYF.